A single sample is the source of the 26 T cell receptor beta chains below, sequenced in a study of beta chain features in type 1 diabetes. Of the isolated RNA, all was reverse transcribed, and so the sequenced material was expressed TCRB transcripts. Method: immunoSEQ multiplex PCR; TCRdb's copy keeps in-frame clones and lacks some. Of hundreds of thousands of clones listed, about 32% are singletons. Sequencing used naive CD4+ T cells from blood. The receptors here all came from a man between 18 and 35 years old in good health.

The chain links TRBV5-4 to TRBJ2-5; 8 nucleotides line up with TRBD1. The V and J ends lost 4 bases and 4 bases, in that order; junction bases with no gene match: 3. The CDR3 runs 13 residues. Germline assignment: CDR1 SGHNT and CDR2 YYREEE (reference sequence). The CDR3 protein is CASSLTGGETQYF. The DNA of the CDR3 is TGTGCCAGCAGCCTTACAGGGGGAGAGACCCAGTACTTC.

The chain is built from TRBV29-1 and TRBJ2-7; D gene unclear. CDR1 and CDR2 from the germline V gene are SQVTM and ANQGSEA. The CDR3 is made up of 12 amino acids. Deletions cut 4 bases from V and 6 bases from J, with 13 bases between. The CDR3 sequence: CSVVFTTREQYF. CDR3 DNA: TGCAGCGTTGTGTTTACTACCCGCGAGCAGTACTTC.

V gene TRBV5-1 combines with J gene TRBJ2-3, with D uncertain. Deletions cut 4 bases from V and 3 bases from J, with 12 bases between. The CDR3 totals 14 residues. Germline values: CDR1 SGHRS, CDR2 YFSETQ. The CDR3 coding sequence is TGCGCCAGCAGCGCCGGAGCGAGTACAGATACGCAGTATTTT. This encodes CASSAGASTDTQYF.

The table lists this clone with a few counts. The CDR3, as DNA: TGTGCCTGGGGGGAGAAGTACTTC. Its protein product is CAWGEKYF. The chain combines TRBV30 with TRBJ2-7; maybe TRBD2 (5 bases). V was pared by 5 bases and J by 11 bases, with 7 bases between. CDR1 and CDR2 (germline): GTSNPN, SVGIG (reference sequence). The CDR3 covers 8 residues.

Points on this clone: Other DNA sequences in this specimen translate into the identical CDR3. The V gene is TRBV30, the J gene TRBJ1-2, with D possibly being TRBD1 (5 bases). This CDR3 is 11 amino acids long. The V end was cut by 4 bases, the J end by 2 bases, with 5 bases between. CDR1 is GTSNPN, CDR2 SVGIG, per germline (reference sequence). The CDR3 protein is CAWNRNYGYTF. The DNA for the CDR3 is TGTGCCTGGAACAGGAACTATGGCTACACCTTC. Looking up the rest from reference TRBV30 and TRBJ1-2 gives the full variable domain: SQTIHQWPATLVQPVGSPLSLECTVEGTSNPNLYWYRQAAGRGLQLLFYSVGIGQISSEVPQNLSASRPQDRQFILSSKKLLLSDSGFYLCAWNRNYGYTFGSGTRLTVV.

This clone was seen only a few times. The genes are TRBV29-1 and TRBJ2-7; D is uncertain. Trimming stripped 4 bases from V and 5 bases from J, with 12 bases between. The germline CDR1 and CDR2 sequences are SQVTM and ANQGSEA. The CDR3 has 12 amino acids. The CDR3 loop reads CSVGKGPHEQYF. CDR3 coding DNA: TGCAGCGTTGGAAAGGGTCCCCACGAGCAGTACTTC.

This clone was observed a few times. DNA for the CDR3: TGTGCGGTCGGACAGAATGAAAAACTGTTTTTT. This gives the protein CAVGQNEKLFF. The chain has TRBV30 and TRBJ1-4, with D tentatively TRBD1 (6 bases). Germline CDR1 is GTSNPN and CDR2 is SVGIG (reference sequence). This CDR3 region has 11 residues.

The table lists this clone with a few counts. J is TRBJ2-5 and V is TRBV5-1; 14 bases are shared with TRBD2. This CDR3 is 15 amino acids long. V trimming: 3 bases; J trimming: 3 bases; junction bases outside the gene matches: 1. CDR1 is SGHRS, CDR2 YFSETQ, per germline. CDR3 loop: CASSWGLAGEETQYF. For the CDR3, the DNA is TGCGCCAGCAGCTGGGGACTAGCGGGAGAAGAGACCCAGTACTTC.

In this sample, this clone turned up a few times. The J gene is TRBJ2-7, the V gene TRBV9, with D perhaps given as TRBD1 or TRBD2 (5 bases each). The CDR3 length is 15 residues. CDR1 is SGDLS and CDR2 is YYNGEE in the germline V gene. The ends were cut back, 0 bases at V and 3 bases at J, with 13 bases in the middle. The CDR3 spells CASSVEGSGVYEQYF. CDR3 bases: TGTGCCAGCAGCGTAGAGGGGTCCGGGGTCTACGAGCAGTACTTC. Supplemented by reference TRBV9 and TRBJ2-7, the full variable domain reads DSGVTQTPKHLITATGQRVTLRCSPRSGDLSVYWYQQSLDQGLQFLIQYYNGEERAKGNILERFSAQQFPDLHSELNLSSLELGDSALYFCASSVEGSGVYEQYFGPGTRLTVT.

The chain links TRBV5-1 to TRBJ2-4; D possibly corresponds to TRBD2 (6 bases). This CDR3 is 15 amino acids long. Germline V lookup: CDR1 SGHRS, CDR2 YFSETQ. Trimming stripped 0 bases from V and 8 bases from J, with 15 bases between. CDR3 in DNA: TGCGCCAGCAGCTTGGTCGTCCGGGAGACGGACATTCAGTACTTC. Residues: CASSLVVRETDIQYF.

V is TRBV5-1 and J is TRBJ2-6; TRBD1 is a possible D gene (6 bases). Germline CDR1 reads SGHRS; CDR2 reads YFSETQ. Trimming stripped 5 bases from V and 2 bases from J, with 11 bases between. This CDR3 comprises 15 residues. CDR3 loop: CASSTQGPGANVLTF. As DNA, the CDR3 is TGCGCCAGCAGTACACAGGGCCCTGGGGCCAACGTCCTGACTTTC.

This rearrangement joins TRBV30 to TRBJ1-2, with a weak D call TRBD1 (5 bases). The CDR3 extends over 14 amino acids. V gave up 4 bases and J gave up 0 bases, with 12 bases separating them. CDR1 is GTSNPN and CDR2 is SVGIG in the germline V gene (reference sequence). The CDR3 sequence is CAWNIGQPNYGYTF. DNA for the CDR3: TGTGCCTGGAACATTGGACAACCTAACTATGGCTACACCTTC.

The chain has TRBV5-1 and TRBJ2-1, with D unclear. Germline values: CDR1 SGHRS, CDR2 YFSETQ. CDR3 length equals 17 residues. Deletions cut 0 bases from V and 0 bases from J, with 13 bases between. The CDR3 sequence: CASSLELARSSYNEQFF. CDR3 DNA: TGCGCCAGCAGCTTGGAGCTGGCCAGGAGCTCCTACAATGAGCAGTTCTTC.

This chain connects TRBV7-2 to TRBJ2-3; 11 bases match TRBD2. Per germline, CDR1 SGHTA and CDR2 FQGNSA. The CDR3 runs 14 residues. V lost 3 bases to trimming and J lost 10 bases; unmatched junction nucleotides: 6. Written as DNA, the CDR3 is TGTGCCAGCAGCTTTCAGCTAGCGGGAGGAGCGCAGTATTTT. Residues: CASSFQLAGGAQYF.

Only a few counts were recorded for this clone. The chain recombines TRBV29-1 with TRBJ2-7, with 7 nucleotides matching TRBD1. Germline values: CDR1 SQVTM, CDR2 ANQGSEA. The CDR3 consists of 13 residues. With V trimmed by 4 bases and J by 4 bases, 7 bases remained unmatched. The CDR3: CSVGGQLIYEQYF. CDR3 in DNA: TGCAGCGTTGGGGGACAGTTGATTTACGAGCAGTACTTC.

Worth noting for this clone: One end of the junction does not line up with germline, which may come from a read error. This sequence joins TRBV27 and TRBJ2-3; D tentatively reads TRBD1 or TRBD2 (6 bases each). The CDR3 length is 13 residues. CDR1 and CDR2 from the germline V gene are MNHEY and SMNVEV (reference sequence). CDR3 loop: CASSLSWRGAGVF. The CDR3 nucleotides read TGTGCCAGCAGTTTATCGTGGAGGGGGGCTGGTGTTTTT.

This clone was counted between two and nine times. The genes are TRBV21-1 and TRBJ2-3; the tabulated D call, TRBD1, remains unverified against the DNA. TRBV21-1 is a pseudogene segment. CDR3 length equals 11 residues. CDR3 sequence: CASSNRDTQYF. Written as DNA, the CDR3 is TGTGCCAGCAGCAACAGGGATACGCAGTATTTT.

The rearrangement links TRBV4-1 to TRBJ2-4; D is possibly TRBD2 (6 bases). This CDR3 contains 19 residues. The germline V gene has CDR1 MGHRA and CDR2 YSYEKL. The V and J ends lost 1 base and 6 bases respectively, with 25 bases between them. CDR3 in amino acids: CASSQVVLGTEGLGNIQYF. The CDR3 DNA is TGCGCCAGCAGCCAAGTCGTGTTAGGAACGGAGGGGCTGGGAAACATTCAGTACTTC.

This clone was recorded a few times. J is TRBJ2-3 and V is TRBV29-1; TRBD1 aligns across 9 bases. Per germline, CDR1 SQVTM and CDR2 ANQGSEA. The CDR3 covers 14 residues. The trim removed 7 bases at V and 0 bases at J, leaving 5 bases unmatched. The CDR3 loop reads CSAKDRGSTDTQYF. The CDR3, as DNA: TGCAGCGCTAAGGACAGGGGTAGCACAGATACGCAGTATTTT.

Concerning this clone itself: One end of the junction varies from germline; a read error may be responsible. The chain has TRBV19 and TRBJ2-7; 7 bases are a match to TRBD1. Germline V gene data show CDR1 as LNHDA and CDR2 as SQIVND (reference sequence). CDR3 length equals 14 residues. CDR3 sequence: CASSSPGQIYKQYF. As DNA, the CDR3 is TGTGCCAGTAGTTCCCCGGGACAGATCTACAAGCAGTACTTC.

The V call is TRBV6-5, the J call TRBJ2-7, with 8 bases identical to TRBD1. Germline assignment: CDR1 MNHEY and CDR2 SVGAGI. The CDR3 consists of 13 residues. The V gene end was trimmed by 5 bases and the J gene end by 3 bases; junction bases not matched to a gene: 3. CDR3 sequence: CASSDRGGYEQYF. As DNA, the CDR3 is TGTGCCAGCAGTGACAGGGGAGGCTACGAGCAGTACTTC.

The J gene is TRBJ2-7, the V gene TRBV7-9; D uncertain. The V gene lost 1 base and the J gene lost 3 bases, with 10 bases spanning the gap. There are 14 residues in the CDR3. CDR1 is SEHNR and CDR2 is FQNEAQ in the germline V gene (reference sequence). The CDR3 loop is CASSLDRRVYEQYF. In DNA, the CDR3 is TGTGCCAGCAGCTTAGACCGGCGCGTCTACGAGCAGTACTTC. The full variable domain, completed using reference TRBV7-9 and TRBJ2-7, is DTGVSQNPRHKITKRGQNVTFRCDPISEHNRLYWYRQTLGQGPEFLTYFQNEAQLEKSRLLSDRFSAERPKGSFSTLEIQRTEQGDSAMYLCASSLDRRVYEQYFGPGTRLTVT.

This chain joins TRBV4-2 and TRBJ2-2, with 9 bases lining up with TRBD2. Germline assignment: CDR1 LGHNA and CDR2 YNFKEQ. The V gene end was trimmed by 4 bases and the J gene end by 7 bases; junction bases not matched to a gene: 10. The length of the CDR3 is 16 residues. For the CDR3, the DNA is TGTGCCAGCAGCCCGGGACTAGCCGTTCGAGGCGGGGAGCTGTTTTTT. Translated, it gives CASSPGLAVRGGELFF.

The V and J genes are TRBV20-1 and TRBJ2-3; D is possibly TRBD2 (5 bases). CDR3 length: 11 residues. Germline V lookup: CDR1 DFQATT, CDR2 SNEGSKA (reference sequence). Trimming removed 5 bases at V and 6 bases at J, with 9 bases between. In nucleotides, the CDR3 is TGCAGTGCTCTGAGGGCGGATACGCAGTATTTT. Its translation: CSALRADTQYF.

The chain combines TRBV20-1 with TRBJ2-2; D not resolved. Trimming removed 3 bases from V and 4 bases from J, with 3 bases in between. CDR1 is DFQATT, CDR2 SNEGSKA, per germline (reference sequence). The CDR3 length is 11 residues. In DNA, the CDR3 is TGCAGTGCTAGCAGCACCGGGGAGCTGTTTTTT. Its translation: CSASSTGELFF.

This chain connects TRBV5-1 to TRBJ2-7; the D gene could be TRBD1 or TRBD2 (6 bases each). CDR3 length equals 14 residues. Looked up from germline, CDR1 is SGHRS and CDR2 is YFSETQ. The V gene lost 4 bases and the J gene lost 2 bases, with 13 bases spanning the gap. This CDR3 is CASSGGDIPYEQYF. The CDR3 DNA reads TGCGCCAGCAGCGGAGGGGACATCCCCTACGAGCAGTACTTC.